This T cell receptor (beta chain) was captured in a study of T cell responses to AZD1222 COVID-19 vaccine. Using immunoSEQ multiplex PCR, the repertoire was profiled, and TCRdb retains in-frame clones only, with some absent. The table lists around 140,000 clones, more than 90% of them singletons, with 1.7% in the top ten. Germline V gives CDR1 LGHDT, CDR2 YNNKEL (reference sequence). This CDR3 has 15 amino acids. Trimming removed 0 bases at V and 2 bases at J, with 8 bases between. The source of this sequence is an adult in good health. This specimen consisted of peripheral blood, obtained on day 0 of AZD1222 vaccination. This chain uses TRBV3-1 (or the pseudogene TRBV3-2) with TRBJ2-1; D not resolved. The CDR3 bases are TGTGCCAGCAGCCAAGAGCCCGGCCCCTACAATGAGCAGTTCTTC. It yields the protein CASSQEPGPYNEQFF.